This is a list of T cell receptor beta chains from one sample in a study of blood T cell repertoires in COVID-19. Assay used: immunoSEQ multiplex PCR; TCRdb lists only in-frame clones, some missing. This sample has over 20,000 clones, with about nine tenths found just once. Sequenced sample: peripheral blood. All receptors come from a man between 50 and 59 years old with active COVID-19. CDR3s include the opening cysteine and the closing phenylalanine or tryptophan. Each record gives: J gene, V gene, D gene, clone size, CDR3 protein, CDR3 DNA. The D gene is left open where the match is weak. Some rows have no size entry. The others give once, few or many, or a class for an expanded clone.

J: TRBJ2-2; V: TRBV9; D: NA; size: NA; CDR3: CASSFAGTGELFF; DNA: TGTGCCAGCAGCTTCGCGGGGACCGGGGAGCTGTTTTTT
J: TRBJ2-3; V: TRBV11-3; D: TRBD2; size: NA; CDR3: CASSFTAGGSQYF; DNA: TGTGCCAGCAGCTTCACAGCGGGGGGGTCCCAGTATTTT
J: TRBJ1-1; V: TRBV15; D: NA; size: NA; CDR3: CATSRAGAFF; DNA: TGTGCCACCAGCAGAGCGGGGGCTTTCTTT
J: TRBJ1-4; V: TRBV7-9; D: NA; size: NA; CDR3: CASSLAQDGEKLFF; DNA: TGTGCCAGCAGCTTAGCACAGGATGGAGAAAAACTGTTTTTT
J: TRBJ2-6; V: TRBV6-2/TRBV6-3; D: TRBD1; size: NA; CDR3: CASSPGQGAGANVLTF; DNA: TGTGCCAGCAGCCCTGGACAGGGGGCGGGGGCCAACGTCCTGACTTTC
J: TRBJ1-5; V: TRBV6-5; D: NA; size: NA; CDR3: CASSSREAQPQHF; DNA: TGTGCCAGCAGTTCAAGGGAGGCTCAGCCCCAGCATTTT
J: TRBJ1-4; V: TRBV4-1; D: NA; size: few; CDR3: CASSQDRRQYLSNEKLFF; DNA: TGCGCCAGCAGCCAAGATCGGCGACAGTACCTCTCAAATGAAAAACTGTTTTTT
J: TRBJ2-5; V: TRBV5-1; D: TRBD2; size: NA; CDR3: CASTASGSPTQETQYF; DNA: TGCGCCAGCACTGCAAGCGGGAGTCCGACCCAAGAGACCCAGTACTTC
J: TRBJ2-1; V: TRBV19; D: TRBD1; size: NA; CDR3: CASSRTGSSYNEQFF; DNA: TGTGCCAGTAGCCGGACAGGGTCGTCCTACAATGAGCAGTTCTTC
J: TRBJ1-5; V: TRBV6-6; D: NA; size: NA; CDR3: CASSYSQGSQPQHF; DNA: TGTGCCAGCAGTTACTCCCAGGGAAGTCAGCCCCAGCATTTT
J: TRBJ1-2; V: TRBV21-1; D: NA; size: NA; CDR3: CASRSGGPGNGYTF; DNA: TGTGCCAGCAGGTCAGGGGGCCCGGGGAATGGCTACACCTTC
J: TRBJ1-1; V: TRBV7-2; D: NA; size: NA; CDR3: CASSLYGTINTEAFF; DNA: TGTGCCAGCAGCTTATATGGCACGATAAACACTGAAGCTTTCTTT
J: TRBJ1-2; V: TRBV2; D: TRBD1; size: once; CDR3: CASSEVDRAPYGYTF; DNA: TGTGCCAGCAGTGAAGTGGACAGGGCGCCCTATGGCTACACCTTC
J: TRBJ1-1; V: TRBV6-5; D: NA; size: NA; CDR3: CASRTRRLNTEAFF; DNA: TGTGCCAGCAGGACACGAAGACTGAACACTGAAGCTTTCTTT
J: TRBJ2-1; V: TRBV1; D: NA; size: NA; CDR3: CTSSPSGGPGDEQFF; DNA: TGCACCAGCAGCCCCTCCGGGGGGCCGGGGGATGAGCAGTTCTTC
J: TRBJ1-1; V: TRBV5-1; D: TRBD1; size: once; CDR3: CASGQGSNTEAFF; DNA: TGCGCCAGCGGACAGGGGAGTAACACTGAAGCTTTCTTT
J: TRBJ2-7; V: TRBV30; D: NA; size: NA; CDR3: CACWTEGWGQYF; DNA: TGTGCCTGCTGGACAGAGGGGTGGGGGCAGTACTTC
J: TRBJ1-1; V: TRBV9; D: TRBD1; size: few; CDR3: CASSREQGYTEAFF; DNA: TGTGCCAGCAGCAGAGAACAGGGGTACACTGAAGCTTTCTTT
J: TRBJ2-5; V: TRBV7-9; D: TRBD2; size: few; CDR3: CASSVSLGLAARGTQYF; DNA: TGTGCCAGCAGCGTTAGTTTAGGACTAGCGGCCCGTGGGACCCAGTACTTC
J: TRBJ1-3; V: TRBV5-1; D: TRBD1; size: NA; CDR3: CASSLAGQQNTIYF; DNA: TGCGCCAGCAGCTTGGCGGGACAGCAAAACACCATATATTTT
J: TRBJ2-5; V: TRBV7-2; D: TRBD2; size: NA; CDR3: CASSLVIPSGGQETQYF; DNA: TGTGCCAGCAGCTTAGTTATCCCTAGCGGGGGGCAAGAGACCCAGTACTTC
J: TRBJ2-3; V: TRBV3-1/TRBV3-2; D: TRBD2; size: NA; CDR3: CASSQEGGKVDTQYF; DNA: TGTGCCAGCAGCCAAGAGGGAGGGAAGGTAGATACGCAGTATTTT
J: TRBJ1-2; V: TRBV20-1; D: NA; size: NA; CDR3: CSASRVNGYTF; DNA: TGCAGTGCTAGCAGGGTGAATGGCTACACCTTC
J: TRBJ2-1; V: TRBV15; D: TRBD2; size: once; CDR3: CATSPRGGTDEQFF; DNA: TGTGCCACCAGCCCTCGGGGGGGCACCGATGAGCAGTTCTTC
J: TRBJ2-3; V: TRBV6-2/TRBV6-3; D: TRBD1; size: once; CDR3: CASSPQTGGIDTQYF; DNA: TGTGCCAGCAGCCCACAAACAGGGGGCATCGATACGCAGTATTTT
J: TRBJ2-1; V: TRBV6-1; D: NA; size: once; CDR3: CASSERVKSNEQFF; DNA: TGTGCCAGCAGTGAACGGGTAAAGTCCAATGAGCAGTTCTTC
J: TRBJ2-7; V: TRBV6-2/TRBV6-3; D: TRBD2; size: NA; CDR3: CASSTGLAGENEQYF; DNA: TGTGCCAGCAGTACGGGACTAGCGGGAGAAAACGAGCAGTACTTC
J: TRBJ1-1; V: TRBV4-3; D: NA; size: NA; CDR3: CASSQDRGLNTEAFF; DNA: TGCGCCAGCAGCCAAGATAGGGGTCTGAACACTGAAGCTTTCTTT
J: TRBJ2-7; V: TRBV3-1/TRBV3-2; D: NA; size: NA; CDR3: CASSPFRGTYEQYF; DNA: TGTGCCAGCAGCCCGTTTCGGGGTACCTACGAGCAGTACTTC
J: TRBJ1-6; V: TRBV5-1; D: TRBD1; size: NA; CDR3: CASSLALGTGNNSPLHF; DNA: TGCGCCAGCAGCTTGGCCTTGGGGACAGGGAATAATTCACCCCTCCACTTT
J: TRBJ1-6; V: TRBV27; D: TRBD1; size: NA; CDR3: CASSFFPPVGDRASPLHF; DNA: TGTGCCAGCAGTTTCTTCCCACCCGTCGGGGACAGGGCTTCACCCCTCCACTTT
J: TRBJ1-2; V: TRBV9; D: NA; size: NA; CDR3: CASSGSSPSGTPAFYGYTF; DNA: TGTGCCAGCAGCGGTAGTTCGCCATCCGGGACACCCGCCTTCTATGGCTACACCTTC
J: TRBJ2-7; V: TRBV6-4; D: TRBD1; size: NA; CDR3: CARQQGYSYEQYF; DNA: TGTGCCAGACAACAGGGGTACTCCTACGAGCAGTACTTC
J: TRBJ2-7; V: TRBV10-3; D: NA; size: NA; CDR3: CAISDGDEQYF; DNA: TGTGCCATCAGTGACGGGGACGAGCAGTACTTC
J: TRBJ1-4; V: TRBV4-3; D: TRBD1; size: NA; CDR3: CASSPPRTGPRREKLFF; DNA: TGCGCCAGCAGCCCGCCGAGGACAGGGCCGCGGCGGGAAAAACTGTTTTTT
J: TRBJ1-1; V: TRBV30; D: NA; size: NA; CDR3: CAWSHAGNTEAFF; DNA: TGTGCCTGGAGTCACGCAGGGAACACTGAAGCTTTCTTT